The following is a TCR beta chain sequence with its context. Mismatch with germline at one junction end may stem from a read error. This specimen belongs to a study of regulatory T cells in long-lasting Graves disease. Study in general: The term persistent Graves' disease signified upward of 5 years on antithyroid drugs with positive TSH receptor antibodies.

The length of the CDR3 is 16 residues. CDR1 and CDR2 (germline): MDHEN, SYDVKM. This sample's time point: persistent/refractory GD, antithyroid drugs over 5 years with positive TRAb. Isolated PBMC RNA provided the starting material for the TCR library. Graves' disease diagnoses used American Thyroid Association guidelines. Relying on iRepertoire HTBI primers and Arm-PCR of CDR3 regions, the team built TCR beta libraries. TCRdb used MiXCR to reprocess the multiplex PCR reads, holding one entry per CDR3 protein. The sample gives some 450,000 distinct CDR3 sequences, around 20% of which show up once; approximately 28% is in the top ten.

The chain joins TRBV28 to TRBJ2-1; TRBD2 matches 9 bases. Sequences were derived from peripheral blood mononuclear cells (PBMCs), sampled when the disease was refractory, from a patient treated with antithyroid drugs. The receptor was isolated from a female donor with Graves disease. CDR3 nucleotides: TGTGCCAGCAGTTCGGGGGGGACTAGCTCCTACAATGAGCAGCTCTTC. This gives the protein CASSSGGTSSYNEQLF.